This is a list of T cell receptor beta chains from one sample in a study of shared T cell receptors in the human thymus. The protocol was immunoSEQ multiplex PCR, while the TCRdb copy is restricted to in-frame clones and leaves out a portion. The sample records about 380,000 clones, approximately 95% being singletons. The sequencing sample was made of thymocytes. All receptors come from a human donor. CDR3s leave out the opening cysteine and the closing phenylalanine or tryptophan. Each record gives: V gene, J gene, CDR3 protein.

TRBV10-1,TRBJ2-3,ASSEFGRRVGTDTQY
TRBV7-6,TRBJ2-7,ASTQGAGTGPYEQY
TRBV28,TRBJ2-1,ASSSRYPPDEQF
TRBV5-1,TRBJ1-4,ASSLGRLPGEKLF
TRBV4-3,TRBJ2-5,ASSQDPPQTGRQY
TRBV5-4,TRBJ2-7,ASSFAGSHEQY
TRBV7-2,TRBJ2-6,ASSPRGDREAGANVLT
TRBV27,TRBJ2-5,ASRRPGETQY
TRBV28,TRBJ2-7,ASGPSGKFGEQY
TRBV29-1,TRBJ2-3,SVVWPIWLDTQY
TRBV19,TRBJ2-1,ASSSHKSSYNEQF
TRBV9,TRBJ1-1,ASSVGGAKTLNTEAF
TRBV7-9,TRBJ2-1,ASSPLAGYSYNEQF
TRBV5-1,TRBJ2-7,ASSSPSRGRTAVHEQY
TRBV7-8,TRBJ1-3,ASSRGDLKISGNTIY
TRBV5-6,TRBJ1-5,ASSFGGTRQPQH
TRBV5-1,TRBJ2-1,ASSLRLAGGPNEQF
TRBV19,TRBJ2-7,ASSQNPWTSGFRVQY
TRBV6-5,TRBJ2-7,ARQEGYEQY
TRBV18,TRBJ2-1,ASSPRWTGDEQF
TRBV28,TRBJ2-1,ASSYGTSGSWSPNEQF
TRBV4-1,TRBJ2-2,ASSLYLTPGVNTGELF
TRBV15,TRBJ2-7,ATSRDLAGGYEQY
TRBV18,TRBJ2-7,ASSPVSGRQLRGGTYEQY
TRBV9,TRBJ2-5,ASSHGLAGVQETQY
TRBV27,TRBJ1-5,ASSLKFRQGGNQPQH
TRBV27,TRBJ2-3,ASSLNRQAGGPLSTDTQY
TRBV27,TRBJ2-1,ASRDYYNEQF
TRBV28,TRBJ2-7,ASSFTLTLPRDRGNEQY
TRBV27,TRBJ1-4,ASSPSPGRVREKLF
TRBV30,TRBJ2-7,AWRARGGRGDEQY
TRBV6-4,TRBJ1-4,ASRKGHVITNEKLF
TRBV19,TRBJ1-1,ASSMSRASLMNTEAF
TRBV5-1,TRBJ2-7,ASSLGEAGDYEQY
TRBV30,TRBJ2-4,ACLRERDRAKNIQY
TRBV30,TRBJ1-2,AWSVRLAEHNYGYT
TRBV5-6,TRBJ2-1,ASSRLAGLSSYNEQF
TRBV5-1,TRBJ1-1,ASSTGALQGAMNTEAF
TRBV15,TRBJ2-1,ATNQRPSGPRGSYNEQF
TRBV27,TRBJ1-3,ASSLPRRGNTIY
TRBV9,TRBJ2-5,ASSAPGGGARETQY
TRBV25-1,TRBJ2-3,ASSSSRVLLDTDTQY
TRBV6-6,TRBJ2-5,ASSPSGGVKETQY
TRBV19,TRBJ2-1,ASSIPGLNYNEQF
TRBV10-2,TRBJ2-5,ASSDGTPGAETQY
TRBV5-1,TRBJ2-3,ASSFRTSGVGHTQY
TRBV7-9,TRBJ1-2,ASSLAPVGKGVANYGYT
TRBV21-1,TRBJ1-1,ASSKGERVEAF
TRBV30,TRBJ2-1,AWSVLAGGPNLYNEQF
TRBV9,TRBJ2-3,ASSQREGLTDTQY
TRBV19,TRBJ1-2,ASSRDSYGYT
TRBV14,TRBJ1-2,ASSPGYRGYT
TRBV6-1,TRBJ2-3,ASSEWARDYTDTQY
TRBV23-1,TRBJ2-3,ASSQSSPSTDTQY
TRBV4-2,TRBJ2-5,ASSPWDRERQEETQY
TRBV23-1,TRBJ1-6,ASTFTGEGNSPLH
TRBV27,TRBJ1-1,ASSLLSGTENTEAF
TRBV6-5,TRBJ2-3,ASSLSGRGKDTQY
TRBV4-1,TRBJ1-3,ASSHSGQVRSNFSGNTIY